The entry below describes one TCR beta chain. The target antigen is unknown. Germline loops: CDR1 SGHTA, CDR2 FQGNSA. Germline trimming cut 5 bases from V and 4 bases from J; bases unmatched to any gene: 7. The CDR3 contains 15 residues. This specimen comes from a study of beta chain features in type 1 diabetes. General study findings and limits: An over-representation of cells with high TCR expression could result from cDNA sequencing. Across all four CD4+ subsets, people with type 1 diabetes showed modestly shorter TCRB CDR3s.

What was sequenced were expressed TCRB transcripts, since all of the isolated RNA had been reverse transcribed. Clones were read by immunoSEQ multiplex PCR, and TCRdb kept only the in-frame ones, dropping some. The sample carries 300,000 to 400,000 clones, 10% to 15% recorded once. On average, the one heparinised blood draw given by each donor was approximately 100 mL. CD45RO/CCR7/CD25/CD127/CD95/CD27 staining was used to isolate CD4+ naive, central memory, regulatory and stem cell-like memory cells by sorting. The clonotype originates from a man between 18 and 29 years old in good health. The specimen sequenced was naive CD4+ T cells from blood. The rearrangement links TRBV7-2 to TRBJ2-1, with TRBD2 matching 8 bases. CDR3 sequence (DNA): TGTGCCAGCAGCCGAGAGATAGCGGGGTACAATGAGCAGTTCTTC. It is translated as CASSREIAGYNEQFF.